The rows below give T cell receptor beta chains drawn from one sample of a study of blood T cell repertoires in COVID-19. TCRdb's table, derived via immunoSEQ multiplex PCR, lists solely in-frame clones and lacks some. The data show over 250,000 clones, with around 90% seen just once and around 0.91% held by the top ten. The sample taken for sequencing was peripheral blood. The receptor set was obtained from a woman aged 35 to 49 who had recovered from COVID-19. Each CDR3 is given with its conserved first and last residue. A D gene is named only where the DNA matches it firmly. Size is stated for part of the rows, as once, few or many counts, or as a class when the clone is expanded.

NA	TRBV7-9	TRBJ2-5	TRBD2	TGTGCCAGCAGCATTGGGACTAGCGATTACCAAGAGACCCAGTACTTC	CASSIGTSDYQETQYF
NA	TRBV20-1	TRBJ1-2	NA	TGCAGTGCTAGTGGACTCTATGGCTACACCTTC	CSASGLYGYTF
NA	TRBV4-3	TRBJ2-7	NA	TGCGCCAGCAGCCAAGGCGGGGCGAGCTCCTACGAGCAGTACTTC	CASSQGGASSYEQYF
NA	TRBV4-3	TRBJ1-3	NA	TGCGCCAGCAGCCAAGATCGGGGGGGCTGGAACACCATATATTTT	CASSQDRGGWNTIYF
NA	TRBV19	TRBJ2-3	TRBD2	TGTGCCAGTAGTATAGTGCGAGGTAGCGGGACTGTCGATACGCAGTATTTT	CASSIVRGSGTVDTQYF
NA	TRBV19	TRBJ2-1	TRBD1	TGTGCCAGTAGTATAGGTTGGGCAGGGGGTCGTGAGCAGTTCTTC	CASSIGWAGGREQFF
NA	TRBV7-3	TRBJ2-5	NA	TGTGCCAGCAGCTTAACGGGCAGCCGAGGGGAGACCCAGTACTTC	CASSLTGSRGETQYF
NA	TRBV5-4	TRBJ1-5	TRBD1	TGTGCCAGCAGCTTACAGGGGGCCGACAATCAGCCCCAGCATTTT	CASSLQGADNQPQHF
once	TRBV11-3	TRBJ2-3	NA	TGTGCCAGCAGCCCGTCGGGGGGCCGGGCAGATACGCAGTATTTT	CASSPSGGRADTQYF
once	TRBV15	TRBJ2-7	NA	TGTGCCACCAGCAGGCGGGGCTACGAGCAGTACTTC	CATSRRGYEQYF
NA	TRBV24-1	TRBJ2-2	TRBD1	TGTGCCACCCGGTACGGACAGGGGGACACCGGGGAGCTGTTTTTT	CATRYGQGDTGELFF
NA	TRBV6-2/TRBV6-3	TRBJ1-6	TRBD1	TGTGCCAGCAGTCCCGACAGGGCGGTTGGTTCACCCCTCCACTTT	CASSPDRAVGSPLHF
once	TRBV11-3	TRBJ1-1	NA	TGTACCAGCACCCCGACAGATTCGAACACTGAAGCTTTCTTT	CTSTPTDSNTEAFF
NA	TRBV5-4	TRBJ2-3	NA	TGTGCCAGCAGCCACAGCCGCACAGATACGCAGTATTTT	CASSHSRTDTQYF
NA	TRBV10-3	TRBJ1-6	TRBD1	TGTGCCATCAGCCCGACAGGGGGTGATTCACCCCTCCACTTT	CAISPTGGDSPLHF
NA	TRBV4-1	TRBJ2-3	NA	TGCGCCAGCAGCCCGAGGGGCACAGATACGCAGTATTTT	CASSPRGTDTQYF
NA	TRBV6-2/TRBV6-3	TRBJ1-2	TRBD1	TGTGCCAGCAGTTACCCGGAAGGAGGACAAGACAGGGTCCCTAACTATGGCTACACCTTC	CASSYPEGGQDRVPNYGYTF
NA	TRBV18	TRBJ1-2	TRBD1	TGTGCCAGCTCGCCCGGGACAGGGGTGAACTATGGCTACACCTTC	CASSPGTGVNYGYTF
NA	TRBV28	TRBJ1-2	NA	TGTGCCAGCAGGCGGGGGACTAACTATGGCTACACCTTC	CASRRGTNYGYTF
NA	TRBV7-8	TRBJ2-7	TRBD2	TGTGCCAGCAGCCCACGACTAGCGAAAAGCCCCTACGAGCAGTACTTC	CASSPRLAKSPYEQYF
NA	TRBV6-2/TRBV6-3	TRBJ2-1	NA	TGTGCCAGCAGTTGGGCGTGGGGGGACTACAATGAGCAGTTCTTC	CASSWAWGDYNEQFF
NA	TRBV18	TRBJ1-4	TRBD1	TGTGCCAGCCGACAGGGCTGGCCTAATGAAAAACTGTTTTTT	CASRQGWPNEKLFF
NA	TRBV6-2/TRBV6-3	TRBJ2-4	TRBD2	TGTGCCAGCAGTTACCGGGCCCCGGGGGGGGCCAAAAACATTCAGTACTTC	CASSYRAPGGAKNIQYF
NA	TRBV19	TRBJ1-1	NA	TGTGCCAGTTTGGGGCCCCAGGGTCGCATGAACACTGAAGCTTTCTTT	CASLGPQGRMNTEAFF
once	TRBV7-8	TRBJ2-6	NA	TGTGCCAGCAGCCTCCGTAGGGGGTCTGGGGCCAACGTCCTGACTTTC	CASSLRRGSGANVLTF
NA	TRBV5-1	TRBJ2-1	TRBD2	TGCGCCAGCAGCCAGACTAGCGGGAGGGCCGGGTACAATGAGCAGTTCTTC	CASSQTSGRAGYNEQFF
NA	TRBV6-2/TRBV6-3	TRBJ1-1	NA	TGTGCCAGCAGTTACTCTGAGTTATTGAACACTGAAGCTTTCTTT	CASSYSELLNTEAFF